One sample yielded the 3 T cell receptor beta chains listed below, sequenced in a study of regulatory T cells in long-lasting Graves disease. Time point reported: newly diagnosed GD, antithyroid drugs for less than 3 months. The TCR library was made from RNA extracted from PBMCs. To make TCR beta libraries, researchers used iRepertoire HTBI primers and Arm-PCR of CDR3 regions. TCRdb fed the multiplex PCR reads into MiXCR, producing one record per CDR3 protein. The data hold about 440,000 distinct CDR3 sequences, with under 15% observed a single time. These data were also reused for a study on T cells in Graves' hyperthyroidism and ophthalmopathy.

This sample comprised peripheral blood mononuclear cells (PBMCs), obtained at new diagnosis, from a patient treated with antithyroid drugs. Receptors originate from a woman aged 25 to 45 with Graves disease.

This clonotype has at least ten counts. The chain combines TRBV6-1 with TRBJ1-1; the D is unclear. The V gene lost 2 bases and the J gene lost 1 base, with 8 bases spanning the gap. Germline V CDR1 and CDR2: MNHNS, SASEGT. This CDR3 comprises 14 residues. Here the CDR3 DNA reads TGTGCCAGCAGTGAAAGGGTCGGGAACACTGAAGCTTTCTTT. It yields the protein CASSERVGNTEAFF.

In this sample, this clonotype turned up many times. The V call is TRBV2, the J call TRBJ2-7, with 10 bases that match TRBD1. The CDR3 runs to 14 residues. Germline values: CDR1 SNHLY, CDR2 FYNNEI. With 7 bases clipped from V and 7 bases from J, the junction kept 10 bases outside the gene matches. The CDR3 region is CASNQDRGPREQYF. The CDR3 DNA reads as TGTGCCAGCAACCAAGACAGGGGGCCAAGGGAGCAGTACTTC.

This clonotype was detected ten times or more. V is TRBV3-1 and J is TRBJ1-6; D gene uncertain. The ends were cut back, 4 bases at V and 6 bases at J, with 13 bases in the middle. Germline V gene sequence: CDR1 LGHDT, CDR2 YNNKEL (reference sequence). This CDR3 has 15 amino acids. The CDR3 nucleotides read TGTGCCAGCAGCCGAATGGATGCGGGTAATTCACCCCTCCACTTT. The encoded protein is CASSRMDAGNSPLHF.